Detailed here is one T cell receptor (beta chain). The CDR3 has 17 amino acids. Germline V gene data show CDR1 as SGDLS and CDR2 as YYNGEE. V was clipped by 0 bases and J by 4 bases; unmatched bases: 11. The data derive from a study of blood T cell repertoires in COVID-19. At the level of the study: Some COVID-19 samples were acute and others convalescent; all came from the United States, Italy and Spain. The cDNA or gDNA used as material had been derived from T cells, B-cell-depleted T cells, or PBMCs.

Original methodology: Reference gene primer amplification in the assay estimated nucleated cell counts. Repertoires were generated with immunoSEQ multiplex PCR, while TCRdb's copy carries only in-frame clones and drops some. V and J calls and clone size follow that table, whereas D and trimming were derived from the DNA. The sample records roughly 150,000 clones, around 90% being singletons. The V gene is TRBV9, the J gene TRBJ2-5; 8 bases align to TRBD2. The sequencing sample was made of peripheral blood. The TCR was taken from a human donor in a cohort sampled during active COVID-19. The CDR3 DNA sequence: TGTGCCAGCAGCGTAGGCGTGGCGGGGGGTACTGGAGAGACCCAGTACTTC. Translating gives CASSVGVAGGTGETQYF.